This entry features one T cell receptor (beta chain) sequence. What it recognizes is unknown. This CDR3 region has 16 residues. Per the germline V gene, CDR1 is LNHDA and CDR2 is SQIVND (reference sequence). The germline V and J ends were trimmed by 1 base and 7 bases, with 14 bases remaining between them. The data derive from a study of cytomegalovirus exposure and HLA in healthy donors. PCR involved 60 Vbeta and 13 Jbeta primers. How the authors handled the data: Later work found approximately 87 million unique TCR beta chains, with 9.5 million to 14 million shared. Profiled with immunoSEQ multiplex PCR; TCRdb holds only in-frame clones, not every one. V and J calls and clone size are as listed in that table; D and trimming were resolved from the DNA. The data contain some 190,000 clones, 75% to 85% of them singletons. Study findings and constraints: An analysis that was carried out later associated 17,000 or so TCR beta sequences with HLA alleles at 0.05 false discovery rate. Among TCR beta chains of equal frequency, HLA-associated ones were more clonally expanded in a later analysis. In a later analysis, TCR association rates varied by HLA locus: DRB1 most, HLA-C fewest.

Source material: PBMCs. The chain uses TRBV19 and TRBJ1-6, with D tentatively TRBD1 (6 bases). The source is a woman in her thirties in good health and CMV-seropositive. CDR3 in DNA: TGTGCCAGTAGTATAGGGATGGCAGGGGAGAATTCACCCCTCCACTTT. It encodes CASSIGMAGENSPLHF.